These T cell receptor beta chains were read from a single sample in a study of graft-versus-host responses after intestinal transplantation. What these receptors recognize is not known. Data came from immunoSEQ multiplex PCR; TCRdb stores just in-frame clones and leaves some out. Among some 110,000 clones listed, approximately 90% were seen once. The sample in question was unstimulated CD4+ T cells sorted from spleen or lymph node cells, obtained before transplant. These receptors all stem from a human donor who was the organ donor for an intestinal transplant. CDR3s include the opening cysteine and the closing phenylalanine or tryptophan. The D gene is left open where the match is weak. Some rows mark clone size as missing; the rest say once, few, many or name a class of expanded clone.

D	V	J	size	CDR3	DNA
TRBD2	TRBV7-6	TRBJ2-7	-	CASSALAGGYEQYF	TGTGCCAGCAGCGCCCTAGCGGGAGGCTACGAGCAGTACTTC
TRBD2	TRBV4-1	TRBJ2-2	-	CASSQGGLAGKWVGELFF	TGCGCCAGCAGCCAAGGTGGACTAGCGGGAAAATGGGTCGGGGAGCTGTTTTTT
TRBD1	TRBV28	TRBJ1-4	few	CASSPPGQRMFF	TGTGCCAGCAGCCCTCCGGGACAGAGAATGTTTTTT
TRBD1	TRBV19	TRBJ1-3	-	CASSAGGPGNTIYF	TGTGCCAGTAGCGCAGGGGGCCCTGGAAACACCATATATTTT
TRBD2	TRBV9	TRBJ2-2	-	CASSVLAGGTGELFF	TGTGCCAGCAGCGTACTAGCGGGGGGCACCGGGGAGCTGTTTTTT
TRBD1	TRBV19	TRBJ1-2	-	CASSKTGTVYGYTF	TGTGCCAGTAGTAAAACCGGGACAGTCTATGGCTACACCTTC
-	TRBV19	TRBJ1-1	-	CASSINQGTEAFF	TGTGCCAGTAGTATAAATCAGGGAACTGAAGCTTTCTTT
TRBD2	TRBV4-2	TRBJ2-3	-	CASSQDSASGRSDTQYF	TGTGCCAGCAGCCAAGATTCGGCTAGCGGGAGATCAGATACGCAGTATTTT
-	TRBV27	TRBJ2-3	-	CASSLSRGADTQYF	TGTGCCAGCAGTTTATCGAGGGGCGCAGATACGCAGTATTTT
TRBD2	TRBV9	TRBJ2-5	few	CASSAGLAGETQYF	TGTGCCAGCAGCGCCGGACTAGCGGGAGAGACCCAGTACTTC
TRBD1	TRBV27	TRBJ1-1	-	CASSGDRGGNTEAFF	TGTGCCAGCAGTGGGGACAGGGGCGGGAACACTGAAGCTTTCTTT
-	TRBV6-1	TRBJ2-6	-	CASRLSGANVLTF	TGTGCCAGCAGACTCTCTGGGGCCAACGTCCTGACTTTC
TRBD2	TRBV27	TRBJ2-5	-	CASSALLAGGGQETQYF	TGTGCCAGCAGTGCCCTACTAGCGGGAGGGGGCCAAGAGACCCAGTACTTC
TRBD1	TRBV15	TRBJ1-1	-	CATSRAPDREAFF	TGTGCCACCAGCAGAGCCCCGGACAGGGAAGCTTTCTTT
-	TRBV30	TRBJ2-4	-	CAWSGQLAKNIQYF	TGTGCCTGGAGCGGACAGCTAGCCAAAAACATTCAGTACTTC
TRBD2	TRBV6-1	TRBJ2-3	-	CASSQAGTSGRSTDTQYF	TGTGCCAGCAGTCAAGCCGGGACTAGCGGGAGAAGCACAGATACGCAGTATTTT
TRBD1	TRBV6-1	TRBJ2-7	-	CASSETGYPYEQYF	TGTGCCAGCAGCGAGACAGGGTACCCCTACGAGCAGTACTTC
-	TRBV12-5	TRBJ2-5	-	CASGNPTRTNPETQYF	TGTGCTAGTGGCAACCCCACCAGGACGAACCCGGAGACCCAGTACTTC
-	TRBV19	TRBJ2-4	-	CASSPQVLAKNIQYF	TGTGCCAGTAGTCCCCAGGTGTTAGCCAAAAACATTCAGTACTTC
-	TRBV7-6	TRBJ2-1	-	CASSFAGTYNEQFF	TGTGCCAGCAGCTTTGCGGGCACCTACAATGAGCAGTTCTTC
TRBD1	TRBV19	TRBJ1-5	-	CASRDRANQPQHF	TGTGCCAGTAGAGACAGGGCCAATCAGCCCCAGCATTTT
-	TRBV28	TRBJ1-4	-	CASGREEEKLFF	TGTGCCAGCGGCAGGGAGGAGGAAAAACTGTTTTTT
-	TRBV5-4	TRBJ1-1	-	CASSLAWKGWGNTEAFF	TGTGCCAGCAGCTTAGCGTGGAAGGGCTGGGGGAACACTGAAGCTTTCTTT